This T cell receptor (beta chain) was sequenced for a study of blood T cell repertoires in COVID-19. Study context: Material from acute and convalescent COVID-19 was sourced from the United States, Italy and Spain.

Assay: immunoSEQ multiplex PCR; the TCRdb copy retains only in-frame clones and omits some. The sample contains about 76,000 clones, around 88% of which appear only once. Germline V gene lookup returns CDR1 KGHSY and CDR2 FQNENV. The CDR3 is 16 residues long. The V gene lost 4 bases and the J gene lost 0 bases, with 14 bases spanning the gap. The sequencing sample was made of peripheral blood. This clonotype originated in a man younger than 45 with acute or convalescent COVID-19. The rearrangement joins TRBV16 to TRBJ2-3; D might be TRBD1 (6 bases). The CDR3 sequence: CASSLRTVSSTDTQYF. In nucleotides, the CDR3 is TGTGCCAGCAGCCTCCGGACAGTCTCTAGCACAGATACGCAGTATTTT.